This TCR beta chain appears in the sequencing data of a study of Tregs in tolerant kidney transplant recipients. Before regulatory T cell sorting, thawed PBMCs rested overnight at 37°C in about 210 IU/ml IL-2. CDR3 size: 13 residues. The V and J ends lost 4 bases and 2 bases respectively, with 8 bases between them. Germline loops: CDR1 LNHDA, CDR2 SQIVND (reference sequence). Assay used: immunoSEQ multiplex PCR; TCRdb lists only in-frame clones, some missing. The data contain 60,000 or so clones, 80% to 90% of them seen just once; the ten biggest clones take up approximately 2.1%. The chain recombines TRBV19 with TRBJ1-1; D gene ambiguous. The clonotype was recovered from a human donor who received a combined kidney and bone marrow transplant. The sequences come from Tregs from blood, collected before the transplant. For the CDR3, the DNA is TGTGCCAGTAGTACCATGGGAAACACTGAAGCTTTCTTT. Encoded protein: CASSTMGNTEAFF.